The T cell receptor (beta chain) under discussion was sequenced for a study of spatial heterogeneity in lung cancer. Looked up from germline, CDR1 is LGHDT and CDR2 is YNNKEL (reference sequence). The V and J ends lost 6 bases and 1 base, in that order; junction bases with no gene match: 7. This CDR3 is 16 amino acids long. TCRdb redid the calling of the 5' RACE reads with MiXCR, one entry per CDR3 protein. The sample gives around 13,000 distinct CDR3 sequences, approximately 15% of which show up once; 37% is in the top ten. As to time point: sample taken at primary tumor resection. Sequencing of whole RNA from tumor, nontumor lung or frozen PBMC involved no sorting. This clonotype was seen only a few times.

Sequenced material: PBMCs, taken at surgery. V gene TRBV3-1 combines with J gene TRBJ2-5; 11 bases are a match to TRBD2. This TCR was sampled from a male donor with early-stage non-small cell lung cancer. Here the CDR3 reads CASSRYSGGAQETQYF. The CDR3 DNA is TGTGCCAGCAGTCGATATAGCGGGGGGGCCCAAGAGACCCAGTACTTC.